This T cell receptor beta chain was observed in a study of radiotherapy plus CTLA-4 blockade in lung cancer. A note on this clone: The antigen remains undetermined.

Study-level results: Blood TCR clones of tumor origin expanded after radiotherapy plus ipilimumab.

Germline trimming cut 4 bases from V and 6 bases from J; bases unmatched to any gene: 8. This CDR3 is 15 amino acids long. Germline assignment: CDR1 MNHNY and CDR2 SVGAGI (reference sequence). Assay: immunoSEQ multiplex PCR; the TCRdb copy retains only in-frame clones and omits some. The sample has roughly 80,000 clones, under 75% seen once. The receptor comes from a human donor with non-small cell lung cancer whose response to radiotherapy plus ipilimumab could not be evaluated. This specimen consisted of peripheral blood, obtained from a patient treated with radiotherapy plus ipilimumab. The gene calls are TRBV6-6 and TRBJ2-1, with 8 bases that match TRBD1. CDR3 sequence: CASSFHGQGGNEQFF. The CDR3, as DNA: TGTGCCAGCAGTTTTCACGGACAGGGCGGCAATGAGCAGTTCTTC.